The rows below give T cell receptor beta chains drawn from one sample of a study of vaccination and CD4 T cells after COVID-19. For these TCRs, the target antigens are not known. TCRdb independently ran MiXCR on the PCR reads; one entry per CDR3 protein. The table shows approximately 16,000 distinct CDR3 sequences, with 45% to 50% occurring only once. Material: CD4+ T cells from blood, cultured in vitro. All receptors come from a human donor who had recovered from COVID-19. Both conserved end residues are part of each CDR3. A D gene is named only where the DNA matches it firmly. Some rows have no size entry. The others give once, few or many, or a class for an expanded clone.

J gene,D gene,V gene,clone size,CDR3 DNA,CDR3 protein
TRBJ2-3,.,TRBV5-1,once,TGCGCCAGCAGCGACCACGGCACAGATACGCAGTATTTT,CASSDHGTDTQYF
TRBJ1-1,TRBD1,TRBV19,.,TGTGCCAGTAGTATTCGGACAGGGCTGAACACTGAAGCTTTCTTT,CASSIRTGLNTEAFF
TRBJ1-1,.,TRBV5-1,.,TGCGCCAGCAGCTTCGAAAAGAACACTGAAGCTTTCTTT,CASSFEKNTEAFF
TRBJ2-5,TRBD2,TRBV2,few,TGTGCCAGCAGTGAAGGGGCGGGAGTCACTTTTCAAGAGACCCAGTACTTC,CASSEGAGVTFQETQYF
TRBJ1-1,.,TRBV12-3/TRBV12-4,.,TGTGCCAGCAGTTCTGGGACATGGGCTTTCTTT,CASSSGTWAFF
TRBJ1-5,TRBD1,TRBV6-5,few,TGTGCCAGCAGTTGGACAGGAGACGGGTGGGATCAGCCCCAGCATTTT,CASSWTGDGWDQPQHF
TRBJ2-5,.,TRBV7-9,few,TGTGCCAGCAGCCGGTCCCAAGAGACCCAGTACTTC,CASSRSQETQYF
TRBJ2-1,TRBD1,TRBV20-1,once,TGCAGTGCTAGAGATATAACAGGGGACGCATCCTACAATGAGCAGTTCTTC,CSARDITGDASYNEQFF
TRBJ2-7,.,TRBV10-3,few,TGTGCCATCAGGGAAGGGTACGAGCAGTACTTC,CAIREGYEQYF
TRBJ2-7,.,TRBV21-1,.,TGTGCCAGCAGCAATCGGACAGCCTGTTACGAGCAGTACTTC,CASSNRTACYEQYF
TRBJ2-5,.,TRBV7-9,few,TGTGCCAGCAGCTTTGTGGGGGCGGGGGAGACCCAGTACTTC,CASSFVGAGETQYF
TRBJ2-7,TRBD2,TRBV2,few,TGTGCCAGCAGGGGGACTAGCGGGGGCTACGAGCAGTACTTC,CASRGTSGGYEQYF
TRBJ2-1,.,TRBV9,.,TGTGCCAGCAGCGCGGGCGGAGACTTCTACAATGAGCAGTTCTTC,CASSAGGDFYNEQFF
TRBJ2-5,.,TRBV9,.,TGTGCCAGCAGCGTAGTCGGGGAACAGACCCAGTACTTC,CASSVVGEQTQYF
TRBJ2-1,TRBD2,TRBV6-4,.,TGTGCCAGCAGTGACAGAGCGGGGTTGTCCTACAATGAGCAGTTCTTC,CASSDRAGLSYNEQFF
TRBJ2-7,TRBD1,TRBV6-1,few,TGTGCCAGCAGGAGGACCGGGACAGGGGGCTCCTACGAGCAGTACTTC,CASRRTGTGGSYEQYF
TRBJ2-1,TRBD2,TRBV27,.,TGTGCCAGCAGTCCATATAGCGGGAGGGCCTTCAATGAGCAGTTCTTC,CASSPYSGRAFNEQFF
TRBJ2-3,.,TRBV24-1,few,TGTGCCACCAGTGGGAGGACTGGTTGGGATACGCAGTATTTT,CATSGRTGWDTQYF
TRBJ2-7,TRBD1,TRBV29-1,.,TGCAGCGTTGAGACCGGGACAGGGGGCTACGAGCAGTACTTC,CSVETGTGGYEQYF
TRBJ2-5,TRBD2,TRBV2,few,TGTGCCAGCAAGGGGCTAGCGGGGCTACAAGAGACCCAGTACTTC,CASKGLAGLQETQYF
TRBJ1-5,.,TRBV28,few,TGTGCCAGCACCTCCAGGGGCCTTCTCCGCAATCAGCCCCAGCATTTT,CASTSRGLLRNQPQHF
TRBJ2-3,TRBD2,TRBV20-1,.,TGCAGTGCCCGCGGACTAGCGAAAAGCACAGATACGCAGTATTTT,CSARGLAKSTDTQYF
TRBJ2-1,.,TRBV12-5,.,TGTGCTAGTCGCGGGATCCACAATGAGCAGTTCTTC,CASRGIHNEQFF
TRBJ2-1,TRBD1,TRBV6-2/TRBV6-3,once,TGTGCCAGCAGCGTCGACAGGGGTAGGAATGAGCAGTTCTTC,CASSVDRGRNEQFF
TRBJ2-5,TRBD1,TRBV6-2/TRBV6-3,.,TGTGCCAGCGGCTCAACCCCAACGGGACAGGGGAAGTGGGAGACCCAGTACTTC,CASGSTPTGQGKWETQYF
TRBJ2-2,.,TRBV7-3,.,TGTGCCAGCAGCTTAACGACGAACACCGGGGAGCTGTTTTTT,CASSLTTNTGELFF
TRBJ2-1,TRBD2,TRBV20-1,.,TGCAGTGCTTCCGGACTAGCGGGGGGATGGAATGAGCAGTTCTTC,CSASGLAGGWNEQFF
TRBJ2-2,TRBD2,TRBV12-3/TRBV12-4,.,TGTGCCAGCAGTTTAGCCAGCGGGGGGGCTGGCGGGGAGCTGTTTTTT,CASSLASGGAGGELFF
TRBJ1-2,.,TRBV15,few,TGTGCCACCAGCAGAGACGGGAAAAGGGGCTACACCTTC,CATSRDGKRGYTF
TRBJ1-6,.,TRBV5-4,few,TGTGCCAGCAGCCCGACAGTGGAAGGCAATTCACCCCTCCACTTT,CASSPTVEGNSPLHF
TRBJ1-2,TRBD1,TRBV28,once,TGTGCCAGCAGTCCTTTGGAAACTCGGACAGGGGGCGCGTTGGGCTACACCTTC,CASSPLETRTGGALGYTF
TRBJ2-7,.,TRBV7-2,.,TGTGCCAGCAGCTTAAGGACGCTCAGCTCCTACGAGCAGTACTTC,CASSLRTLSSYEQYF
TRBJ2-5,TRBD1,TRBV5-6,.,TGTGCCAGCAGCCTTTTGGGGGAGCAGGGGGCTGGGGAGACCCAGTACTTC,CASSLLGEQGAGETQYF
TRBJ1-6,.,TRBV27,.,TGTGCCAGCAGTTTCGCCAATTCCTATAATTCACCCCTCCACTTT,CASSFANSYNSPLHF
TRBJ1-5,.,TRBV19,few,TGTGCCAGTAGGACCGGCAATCAGCCCCAGCATTTT,CASRTGNQPQHF
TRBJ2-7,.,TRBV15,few,TGTGCCACCAGCAGTCTAGGGCCTTCCTACGAGCAGTACTTC,CATSSLGPSYEQYF
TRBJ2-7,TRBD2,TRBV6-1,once,TGTGCCAGCAGTACACTAGCGGGGAGCTCCTACGAGCAGTACTTC,CASSTLAGSSYEQYF
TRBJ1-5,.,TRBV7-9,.,TGTGCCAGCAGCTTATTGTCCGGAGACCCGAATCAGCCCCAGCATTTT,CASSLLSGDPNQPQHF
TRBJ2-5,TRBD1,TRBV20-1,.,TGCAGTGCTGGCCAAGACAGGGGAGAGACCCAGTACTTC,CSAGQDRGETQYF
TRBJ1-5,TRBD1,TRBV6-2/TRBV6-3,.,TGTGCCAGCAGTTACGATCCGAAGACAGGGGGCGTGGGTGGTAATCAGCCCCAGCATTTT,CASSYDPKTGGVGGNQPQHF
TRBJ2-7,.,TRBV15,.,TGTGCCACCAGCAGGCATCAGGGCTCCCCTTTCTCCTACGAGCAGTACTTC,CATSRHQGSPFSYEQYF
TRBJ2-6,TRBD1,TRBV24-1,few,TGTGCCACCAGTGGGTCGGGGACAGGGAGCTCTGGGGCCAACGTCCTGACTTTC,CATSGSGTGSSGANVLTF
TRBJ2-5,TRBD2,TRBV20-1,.,TGCAGTGCTCCTTCCGGGACTAGCAAAAAGACCCAGTACTTC,CSAPSGTSKKTQYF
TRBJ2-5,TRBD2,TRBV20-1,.,TGCAGTGCTAGAGATGCGGGAGTGGCTGTTAGCGAGACCCAGTACTTC,CSARDAGVAVSETQYF
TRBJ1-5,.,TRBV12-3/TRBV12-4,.,TGTGCCAGCAGTCGTCCAAATCAGCCCCAGCATTTT,CASSRPNQPQHF
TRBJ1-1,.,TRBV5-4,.,TGTGCCAGCAGCTTGGCGGGAGGGTGGAGCACTGAAGCTTTCTTT,CASSLAGGWSTEAFF
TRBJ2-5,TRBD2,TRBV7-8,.,TGTGCCAGCAGCTCGGGAGGGAAGACCCAGTACTTC,CASSSGGKTQYF
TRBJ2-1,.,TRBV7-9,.,TGTGCCAGCAGCTTTCAGACAGTAAATGAGCAGTTCTTC,CASSFQTVNEQFF
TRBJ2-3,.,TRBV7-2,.,TGTGCCAGCAGCTCCCCCCTCACAGATACGCAGTATTTT,CASSSPLTDTQYF
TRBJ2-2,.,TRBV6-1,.,TGTGCCAGCAGTCTTCGTACCGGGGAGCTGTTTTTT,CASSLRTGELFF
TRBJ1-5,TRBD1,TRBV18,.,TGTGCCAGCTCACCAACTACAGGGGTGAGCAATCAGCCCCAGCATTTT,CASSPTTGVSNQPQHF
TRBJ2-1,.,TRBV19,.,TGTGCCAGTAGAACGGGACATCAGCAGTTCTTC,CASRTGHQQFF
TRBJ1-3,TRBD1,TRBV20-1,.,TGCAGTGCTAACCCCGGGACAGGGGGAAACACCATATATTTT,CSANPGTGGNTIYF
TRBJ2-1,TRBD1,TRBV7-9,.,TGTGCCAGCAGCTTTCCCAGGGGGCGGACTACCGTCAATGAGCAGTTCTTC,CASSFPRGRTTVNEQFF